The next 5 T cell receptor beta chains were all read from a single sample in a study of blood T cell repertoires in COVID-19. Method: immunoSEQ multiplex PCR; TCRdb's copy keeps in-frame clones and lacks some. The table shows a few hundred thousand clones, with around 85% occurring only once. The sequencing input was peripheral blood. Source of these receptors: a human donor in a cohort sampled during active COVID-19.

This rearrangement joins TRBV2 to TRBJ1-5; D uncertain. The CDR3 consists of 15 residues. With 4 bases removed from V and 0 bases from J, the gap between germline ends came to 10 bases. In germline, CDR1 is SNHLY, CDR2 FYNNEI. DNA of the CDR3: TGTGCCAGCAGTGTATACTCATATAGCAATCAGCCCCAGCATTTT. It translates to CASSVYSYSNQPQHF.

The gene calls are TRBV5-8 and TRBJ2-2; D is uncertain. Trimming removed 0 bases at V and 5 bases at J, with 5 bases between. CDR1 and CDR2 (germline): SGHTS, YDEGEE. The CDR3 is 13 amino acids. CDR3 region: CASSLAKTGELFF. For the CDR3, the DNA is TGTGCCAGCAGCTTGGCCAAAACCGGGGAGCTGTTTTTT.

The chain recombines TRBV25-1 with TRBJ2-7, with 8 bases identical to TRBD1. J gave up 5 bases and V 5 bases, and 14 bases lay outside the gene matches. Germline CDR1 MGHDK, CDR2 SYGVNS. CDR3 length: 16 amino acids. The CDR3 DNA is TGTGCCAGCAGTTCACCCTCCCGGGACAGGTTACACGAGCAGTACTTC. Protein: CASSSPSRDRLHEQYF.

This chain links TRBV11-3 with TRBJ2-3; D remains unclear. CDR3 size: 14 residues. V lost 3 bases, J lost 2 bases, and 9 bases lay in between. The germline CDR1 and CDR2 sequences are SGHNT and YENEEA. The CDR3, as DNA: TGTGCCAGCAGCTTGCCAGATGTCACAGATACGCAGTATTTT. This codes for CASSLPDVTDTQYF.

The rearrangement joins TRBV6-6 to TRBJ1-5, with 9 bases aligning to TRBD1. From germline, CDR1 is MNHNY and CDR2 SVGAGI (reference sequence). The length of the CDR3 is 12 residues. Trimming took 6 bases from V and 6 from J; bases not matched to a gene: 0. CDR3 in amino acids: CASRGQGQPQHF. The CDR3 DNA sequence: TGTGCCAGCAGGGGACAGGGTCAGCCCCAGCATTTT.